This T cell receptor (beta chain) comes out of a study of CD8 T cells in ankylosing spondylitis. TCRdb re-analysed the 5' RACE reads in MiXCR, keeping a single row per CDR3 protein. The sample yields hundreds of thousands of distinct CDR3 sequences, 20% seen once. Germline CDR1 KGHDR, CDR2 SFDVKD. CDR3 length: 13 amino acids. V was shortened by 9 bases and J by 3 bases, with 11 bases between the two germline ends. What was sequenced was blood, either unsorted or a sorted T cell fraction (not recorded which). This clonotype originated in a male donor with ankylosing spondylitis or in good health (not recorded which). The chain carries TRBV24-1 and TRBJ1-5; unclear D gene. CDR3 sequence: CATGGRNNQPQHF. CDR3 coding DNA: TGTGCCACCGGTGGGCGAAACAATCAGCCCCAGCATTTT.